A single sample is the source of the 29 T cell receptor beta chains below, sequenced in a study of blood T cells in healthy people across ages. Combining a sample-barcoded 5' primer with a J-beta primer mix, a second PCR ran for roughly 7 to 12 cycles. TCRdb called the 5' RACE reads again in MiXCR, with one record for every CDR3 protein. This repertoire shows roughly 2 million distinct CDR3 sequences, around 50% found once; its top ten account for less than 2.5%. Sequencing was carried out using blood. These receptors all stem from a woman aged 40 to 55 in good health.

This clonotype was seen more than once but under ten times. The rearrangement links TRBV29-1 to TRBJ1-2; weak D call: TRBD1 (6 bases). This CDR3 region has 13 residues. CDR1 and CDR2 (germline): SQVTM, ANQGSEA. The ends were cut back, 3 bases at V and 2 bases at J, with 10 bases in the middle. This chain's CDR3 is CSVEDSQNYGYTF. CDR3 bases: TGCAGCGTTGAGGACAGCCAAAACTATGGCTACACCTTC.

This clonotype has only one observation. V and J are TRBV11-2 and TRBJ2-3, with a possible D match to TRBD2 (6 bases). From germline, CDR1 is SGHAT and CDR2 FQNNGV. The CDR3 length is 16 residues. The ends were cut back, 8 bases at V and 0 bases at J, with 18 bases in the middle. The CDR3 nucleotides are TGTGCCAGCGGATCTCTAGGAGGGCTTAGCACAGATACGCAGTATTTT. This codes for CASGSLGGLSTDTQYF.

This chain joins TRBV6-5 and TRBJ2-3; 11 positions agree with TRBD1. The CDR3 loop spans 15 amino acids. V lost 8 bases and J lost 4; bases outside the gene matches: 8. Germline CDR1 MNHEY, CDR2 SVGAGI. CDR3 protein: CASYHRDRGADTQYF. The CDR3 DNA reads TGTGCCAGCTACCACCGGGACAGGGGGGCAGATACGCAGTATTTT.

CDR3 amino acids: CATSRPWSGDDYEQYF. DNA of the CDR3: TGTGCCACCAGCAGGCCATGGAGCGGGGATGACTACGAGCAGTACTTC. This chain links TRBV15 with TRBJ2-7; 7 bases line up with TRBD2. This CDR3 contains 16 residues. J was trimmed by 3 bases and V by 3 bases; bases with no gene match: 11. CDR1 is LNHNV, CDR2 YYDKDF, per germline (reference sequence).

The table lists this clonotype with a few counts. The chain uses TRBV6-2 or TRBV6-3 and TRBJ1-6, with 9 bases lining up with TRBD1. The CDR3 consists of 16 residues. After removal of 6 bases from V and 7 bases from J, the junction contained 10 bases not matched to a gene. CDR1 MNHEY and CDR2 SVGEGT come from the germline V gene. The CDR3 nucleotides are TGTGCCAGCAGCTACGGCCGGGACAGGGACAATTCACCCCTCCACTTT. Amino acid sequence: CASSYGRDRDNSPLHF.

A few counts support this clonotype. The chain uses TRBV7-2 and TRBJ2-5; 8 bases match TRBD1. The germline V gene has CDR1 SGHTA and CDR2 FQGNSA. The trim removed 6 bases at V and 5 bases at J, leaving 11 bases unmatched. This CDR3 has 15 amino acids. CDR3 residues: CASSRQGSPRETQYF. The CDR3 DNA follows: TGTGCCAGCAGTCGACAGGGGTCCCCGCGGGAGACCCAGTACTTC.

CDR3 region: CASSDEVSQETQYF. CDR3 bases: TGTGCCAGCAGTGATGAGGTTAGCCAAGAGACCCAGTACTTC. This rearrangement joins TRBV2 to TRBJ2-5; D ambiguous. The CDR3 has 14 amino acids. Germline V lookup: CDR1 SNHLY, CDR2 FYNNEI. The V and J ends lost 3 bases and 1 base respectively, with 9 bases between them.

In its sample, this clonotype was seen a few times. The CDR3 loop reads CASSLNSPPYEQYF. In DNA form, the CDR3 reads TGTGCCAGCAGCTTAAACAGCCCCCCTTACGAGCAGTACTTC. This rearrangement joins TRBV7-2 to TRBJ2-7; D ambiguous. CDR3 size: 14 residues. Germline CDR1 reads SGHTA; CDR2 reads FQGNSA. Trimming took 2 bases from V and 4 from J, leaving 12 bases between them.

As concerns this clonotype: A junction boundary mismatches the germline segment, possibly from a read error. This chain uses TRBV7-9 with TRBJ1-2; D remains unclear. This CDR3 is 15 amino acids long. Germline V gene sequence: CDR1 SEHNR, CDR2 FQNEAQ (reference sequence). For the CDR3, the DNA is TGTGCCTGCAGCTTGGAACCGACTACTAACTATGGCTACACCTTC. This gives the protein CACSLEPTTNYGYTF.

This clonotype was seen only a few times. The gene calls are TRBV27 and TRBJ2-7; TRBD2 matches 9 bases. Losses at the gene ends were 6 bases for V and 0 bases for J; bases not matched to a gene: 6. The CDR3 has 15 amino acids. CDR1 is MNHEY and CDR2 is SMNVEV in the germline V gene (reference sequence). For the CDR3, the DNA is TGTGCCAGCAGCCCCCGACTAGCGGTCTCCTACGAGCAGTACTTC. Translation gives CASSPRLAVSYEQYF.

Worth noting for this clonotype: Possible read error: a much larger clone is one base away. The rearrangement links TRBV5-6 to TRBJ2-6; D is ambiguous. The CDR3 length is 15 residues. The germline V gene encodes CDR1 SGHDT and CDR2 YYEEEE. Between the trimmed V and J ends, which lost 4 bases and 0 bases, there was a span of 8 bases. The DNA for the CDR3 is TGTGCCAGCAGCCAAGAGCGCTCTGGGGCCAACGTCCTGACTTTC. Protein: CASSQERSGANVLTF. Combining the CDR3 with reference TRBV5-6 and TRBJ2-6 gives the whole variable domain DAGVTQSPTHLIKTRGQQVTLRCSPKSGHDTVSWYQQALGQGPQFIFQYYEEEERQRGNFPDRFSGHQFPNYSSELNVNALLLGDSALYLCASSQERSGANVLTFGAGSRLTVL.

Concerning this clonotype itself: A much larger clone differs by one base, so this may be a read error. The V and J genes are TRBV28 and TRBJ2-1; D not certain. The CDR3 covers 12 residues. Trimming left V 5 bases short and J 10 bases short, with 12 bases between. Looked up from germline, CDR1 is MDHEN and CDR2 is SYDVKM. The CDR3 spells CASSPDLYEQFF. The CDR3 nucleotides read TGTGCCAGCAGTCCGGACCTCTACGAGCAGTTCTTC.

This rearrangement joins TRBV4-3 to TRBJ2-3, with D hard to call. This CDR3 spans 15 amino acids. The germline V gene has CDR1 LGHNA and CDR2 YSLEER. V was trimmed by 0 bases and J by 0 bases, leaving 7 bases between them. CDR3 DNA: TGCGCCAGCAGCCAAGACAGAGCTAGCACAGATACGCAGTATTTT. It yields the protein CASSQDRASTDTQYF.

CDR3 in amino acids: CASTSNTGAYSEQYF. The CDR3 nucleotides read TGCGCCAGCACCTCAAACACAGGGGCGTACTCCGAGCAGTACTTC. This chain links TRBV5-1 with TRBJ2-7; 7 nucleotides agree with TRBD1. In germline, CDR1 is SGHRS, CDR2 YFSETQ. This CDR3 spans 15 amino acids. V was clipped by 6 bases and J by 6 bases; unmatched bases: 15.

V is TRBV29-1 and J is TRBJ1-1; maybe TRBD1 (6 bases). CDR1 and CDR2 from the germline V gene are SQVTM and ANQGSEA. Trimming took off 4 bases at V and 0 bases at J, with 9 bases between the two ends. The CDR3 length is 13 residues. CDR3 sequence (DNA): TGCAGCGTTGTTGGGGGCATGAACACTGAAGCTTTCTTT. This codes for CSVVGGMNTEAFF.

This sequence joins TRBV7-2 and TRBJ2-1; 9 positions agree with TRBD2. Germline-derived CDR1 and CDR2 are SGHTA and FQGNSA. Trimming at V came to 5 bases and at J to 7 bases, leaving 9 bases not matched to a gene. The CDR3 has 15 amino acids. This chain's CDR3 is CASSQKRGAGNEQFF. The CDR3 DNA is TGTGCCAGCAGCCAAAAGCGGGGGGCCGGAAATGAGCAGTTCTTC.

V gene TRBV5-5 combines with J gene TRBJ2-7; 9 positions match TRBD1. The CDR3 runs to 14 residues. Germline loops: CDR1 SGHKS, CDR2 YYEKEE (reference sequence). Unmatched junction bases numbered 6, after V lost 3 bases and J lost 5 bases. The CDR3 protein is CASSSGQGFDEQYF. For the CDR3, the DNA is TGTGCCAGCAGCTCGGGACAGGGTTTTGACGAGCAGTACTTC.

The genes are TRBV6-6 and TRBJ2-3, with D perhaps given as TRBD1 or TRBD2 (6 bases each). Germline CDR1 MNHNY, CDR2 SVGAGI (reference sequence). The CDR3 length is 14 residues. With 2 bases removed from V and 6 bases from J, the gap between germline ends came to 12 bases. CDR3 residues: CASSYIMGGDTQYF. CDR3 coding DNA: TGTGCCAGCAGTTACATCATGGGGGGCGATACGCAGTATTTT.

This chain uses TRBV2 with TRBJ1-2; D possibly corresponds to TRBD1 (5 bases). The germline V gene has CDR1 SNHLY and CDR2 FYNNEI. There are 18 residues in the CDR3. The V and J ends lost 5 bases and 0 bases respectively, with 22 bases between them. The CDR3 bases are TGTGCCAGCAGTCTGCCCAGTAGACAGCCGGGAACTAACTATGGCTACACCTTC. Residues: CASSLPSRQPGTNYGYTF. The complete variable domain, with remaining parts taken from reference TRBV2 and TRBJ1-2, reads EPEVTQTPSHQVTQMGQEVILRCVPISNHLYFYWYRQILGQKVEFLVSFYNNEISEKSEIFDDQFSVERPDGSNFTLKIRSTKLEDSAMYFCASSLPSRQPGTNYGYTFGSGTRLTVV.

The table lists this clonotype with a few counts. The V and J genes are TRBV5-1 and TRBJ2-1; 9 bases match TRBD1. Germline loops: CDR1 SGHRS, CDR2 YFSETQ. There are 17 residues in the CDR3. The V gene end was trimmed by 2 bases and the J gene end by 4 bases; junction bases not matched to a gene: 10. The CDR3 DNA reads TGCGCCAGCAGCTTTGGGGTACAGGGGGCATCTTACAATGAGCAGTTCTTC. The encoded protein is CASSFGVQGASYNEQFF.

The chain is built from TRBV20-1 and TRBJ2-1; 11 positions match TRBD2. The CDR3 consists of 15 residues. V dropped 3 bases and J dropped 9; count of bases not matched to a gene: 10. Germline CDR1 is DFQATT and CDR2 is SNEGSKA (reference sequence). The CDR3 protein is CSARSGLAGGGEQFF. The CDR3 nucleotides are TGCAGTGCTAGGAGTGGGCTAGCGGGGGGTGGTGAGCAGTTCTTC.

In its sample, this clonotype was seen a few times. Its ends do not fully match the called genes, so a read error is possible. This chain connects TRBV14 to TRBJ2-4; TRBD2 is a possible D gene (6 bases). The assigned J gene may be wrong: the sequence end matches TRBJ2-7 better. Germline V CDR1 and CDR2: SGHDN, FVKESK. The CDR3 sequence is 16 residues long. The CDR3: CASSLSTGDVAYEQYF. Written as DNA, the CDR3 is TGTGCCAGTAGCCTCTCAACGGGAGACGTGGCCTACGAGCAGTACTTC.

J is TRBJ1-2 and V is TRBV29-1; the D gene is possibly TRBD1 (5 bases). V dropped 6 bases and J dropped 4 bases, with 15 bases sitting between them. The germline CDR1 and CDR2 sequences are SQVTM and ANQGSEA. This CDR3 has 13 amino acids. Here the CDR3 reads CSVGRLEGYGYTF. The CDR3 DNA is TGCAGCGTGGGACGGCTCGAGGGCTATGGCTACACCTTC.

The V call is TRBV19, the J call TRBJ2-6; 7 bases match TRBD1. V was pared by 3 bases and J by 4 bases, with 6 bases of the junction left unmatched. Germline V gene lookup returns CDR1 LNHDA and CDR2 SQIVND (reference sequence). The CDR3 sequence is 16 residues long. The CDR3 here is CASSIAEGAGANVLTF. In DNA form, the CDR3 reads TGTGCCAGTAGTATCGCAGAGGGGGCCGGGGCCAACGTCCTGACTTTC.

The rearrangement uses TRBV20-1 and TRBJ1-5; 9 nucleotides line up with TRBD1. The CDR3 contains 16 residues. V lost 7 bases, J lost 0 bases, and 10 bases stayed unmatched. Germline V gives CDR1 DFQATT, CDR2 SNEGSKA (reference sequence). CDR3 loop: CSVSPGTGFSNQPQHF. For the CDR3, the DNA is TGCAGTGTTAGCCCCGGGACAGGGTTTAGCAATCAGCCCCAGCATTTT.

The V and J genes are TRBV10-3 and TRBJ1-1; TRBD1 might be the D (6 bases). The CDR3 consists of 16 residues. The germline V and J ends were trimmed by 0 bases and 2 bases, with 13 bases remaining between them. The germline V gene encodes CDR1 ENHRY and CDR2 SYGVKD. CDR3 DNA: TGTGCCATCAGTGAGTCAGGGGGTCCCCTAAACACTGAAGCTTTCTTT. This gives the protein CAISESGGPLNTEAFF.

CDR3 residues: CASSLVLGAPPFF. The CDR3 DNA sequence: TGTGCCAGCAGCTTAGTGCTGGGGGCGCCTCCTTTCTTT. The gene calls are TRBV7-2 and TRBJ1-1, with D perhaps TRBD1 (6 bases). The V end was cut by 1 base, the J end by 12 bases, with 15 bases between. Per the germline V gene, CDR1 is SGHTA and CDR2 is FQGNSA. The CDR3 runs 13 residues.

The rearrangement uses TRBV5-1 and TRBJ2-1; 12 nucleotides match TRBD1. Germline V CDR1 and CDR2: SGHRS, YFSETQ. The CDR3 is 19 residues long. Germline trimming cut 4 bases from V and 6 bases from J; bases unmatched to any gene: 17. The chain's CDR3 is CASSPSGTGGLGQGNEQFF. CDR3 bases: TGCGCCAGCAGCCCCTCCGGGACAGGGGGCTTGGGGCAGGGCAATGAGCAGTTCTTC.

This clonotype was picked up a small number of times. The rearrangement joins TRBV11-2 to TRBJ1-2; 8 nucleotides match TRBD1. The CDR3 sequence is 18 residues long. V lost 4 bases to trimming and J lost 0 bases; unmatched junction nucleotides: 13. CDR1 is SGHAT, CDR2 FQNNGV, per germline. The DNA of the CDR3 is TGTGCCAGCAGCTCCTTAAGGGCACAGGGGGGAACTAACTATGGCTACACCTTC. This encodes CASSSLRAQGGTNYGYTF.